The entry that follows covers one TCR beta chain sequence. The J segment lost 3 bases and the V segment lost 5 bases, leaving 7 bases of the junction unmatched. The CDR3 is 15 residues long. The V gene's germline CDR1 is MNHNY and CDR2 SVGAGI (reference sequence). This entry is derived from a study of OX40 agonist ivuxolimab in advanced cancers. Clones were sequenced by immunoSEQ multiplex PCR, and TCRdb holds only the in-frame ones, with some missing. The sample shows 28,000 or so clones, 90% of them seen only once. The sequencing here drew on CD4+ or CD8+ T cells sorted from blood, taken in a trial of the OX40 agonist ivuxolimab. This chain connects TRBV6-6 to TRBJ2-5; 9 bases agree with TRBD1. This TCR derives from an adult with an advanced solid tumor such as melanoma, head and neck, liver or kidney cancer. CDR3 sequence (DNA): TGTGCCAGCAGTAAACTCGGACAGGGGAAAGAGACCCAGTACTTC. Residues: CASSKLGQGKETQYF.